A single sample is the source of the 21 T cell receptor beta chains below, sequenced in a study of T cell repertoires in cytomegalovirus infection. A single record per CDR3 protein comes from TCRdb applying MiXCR to the reads. The table records more than 500,000 distinct CDR3 sequences, 16% of them present only once. The material sequenced was CD8+ T cells from PBMCs. These receptor sequences come from a human donor in good health (CMV status not recorded). Some clones in this sample may be carry-over from other donors' samples.

The table lists this clonotype with many counts. The chain combines TRBV7-9 with TRBJ1-5, with TRBD1 matching 8 bases. Per the germline V gene, CDR1 is SEHNR and CDR2 is FQNEAQ (reference sequence). CDR3 length: 16 residues. After removal of 4 bases from V and 5 bases from J, the junction contained 10 bases not matched to a gene. The CDR3 protein is CASSSGQGEAHQPQHF. The CDR3 DNA follows: TGTGCCAGCAGCTCCGGACAGGGAGAAGCTCATCAGCCCCAGCATTTT. Based on the CDR3 plus reference TRBV7-9 and TRBJ1-5, the full variable domain is DTGVSQNPRHKITKRGQNVTFRCDPISEHNRLYWYRQTLGQGPEFLTYFQNEAQLEKSRLLSDRFSAERPKGSFSTLEIQRTEQGDSAMYLCASSSGQGEAHQPQHFGDGTRLSIL.

This clonotype was recorded many times. The chain combines TRBV12-3 or TRBV12-4 with TRBJ2-7; the D call may be TRBD1 or TRBD2 (6 bases each). V shed 5 bases and J shed 5 bases, with 10 bases lying between them. CDR3 size: 12 residues. In DNA form, the CDR3 reads TGTGCCAGCAGTCCGGGGGCCAACGAGCAGTACTTC. Translating it yields CASSPGANEQYF.

CDR3 amino acids: CASGTRGEPKNIQYF. CDR3 nucleotide sequence: TGTGCCAGCGGAACCCGCGGGGAGCCCAAAAACATTCAGTACTTC. The V gene is TRBV19, the J gene TRBJ2-4, with D maybe TRBD2 (6 bases). Germline assignment: CDR1 LNHDA and CDR2 SQIVND (reference sequence). The V end lost 9 bases, the J end lost 2 bases, and 17 bases lay between the germline ends. The CDR3 totals 15 residues.

This chain uses TRBV28 with TRBJ2-2; 8 bases agree with TRBD2. V shed 1 base and J 4 bases; nucleotides not matched to a gene: 2. CDR1 and CDR2 from the germline V gene are MDHEN and SYDVKM. The CDR3 totals 15 residues. The CDR3 region has the DNA TGTGCCAGCAGTTTATTGCTAGCGGGCACCGGGGAGCTGTTTTTT. Translation: CASSLLLAGTGELFF.

This clonotype showed up many times. The chain has TRBV14 and TRBJ2-3; weak D call: TRBD1 (6 bases). Trimming left V 0 bases short and J 8 bases short, with 21 bases between. This CDR3 comprises 17 residues. Germline V CDR1 and CDR2: SGHDN, FVKESK. CDR3 bases: TGTGCCAGCAGCCAAGATCCCAGGACAGAGCATCAACGTACGCAGTATTTT. Protein product: CASSQDPRTEHQRTQYF.

This clonotype appeared many times. The chain joins TRBV5-8 to TRBJ2-5, with 7 bases aligning to TRBD1. The trim removed 6 bases at V and 0 bases at J, leaving 20 bases unmatched. Looked up from germline, CDR1 is SGHTS and CDR2 is YDEGEE. This CDR3 has 19 residues. Here the CDR3 DNA reads TGTGCCAGCAATACAGGGGTGAGGCGAGGTAGAGGGTACCAAGAGACCCAGTACTTC. Translated: CASNTGVRRGRGYQETQYF.

This clonotype came up a few times. This chain links TRBV7-9 with TRBJ1-1; TRBD1 matches at 7 bases. V trimming: 7 bases; J trimming: 5 bases; junction bases outside the gene matches: 7. This CDR3 spans 13 amino acids. The germline gives CDR1 SEHNR, CDR2 FQNEAQ (reference sequence). In DNA, the CDR3 is TGTGCCAGCAAGGCGGGGGGACAGACTGAAGCTTTCTTT. Its protein is CASKAGGQTEAFF.

A single count supports this clonotype. This may arise from a read error, as a much more abundant clone is one base away. Here the CDR3 omits its conserved ending phenylalanine or tryptophan, so a read error is the likely source. The chain recombines TRBV12-3 or TRBV12-4 with TRBJ2-1; TRBD2 aligns across 10 bases. The CDR3 is 15 residues long. Losses at the gene ends were 6 bases for V and 10 bases for J; bases not matched to a gene: 12. The CDR3 DNA follows: TGTGCCAGCAGGGATGCTAGCGGGAGTCGGGACGAGCAGTTCTTA. Protein: CASRDASGSRDEQFL.

This clonotype occurred many times. The V call is TRBV2, the J call TRBJ2-5; D is possibly TRBD1 (6 bases). The CDR3 has 14 residues. Germline loops: CDR1 SNHLY, CDR2 FYNNEI. V was cut by 1 base and J by 4 bases, with 10 bases left in between. DNA for the CDR3: TGTGCCAGCAGTGAAGGGGGGCAAATAGAGACCCAGTACTTC. The encoded protein is CASSEGGQIETQYF. Using reference TRBV2 and TRBJ2-5 for the parts outside the CDR3, the full variable domain is EPEVTQTPSHQVTQMGQEVILRCVPISNHLYFYWYRQILGQKVEFLVSFYNNEISEKSEIFDDQFSVERPDGSNFTLKIRSTKLEDSAMYFCASSEGGQIETQYFGPGTRLLVL.

This clonotype was recorded at least ten times. J is TRBJ1-5 and V is TRBV7-2; 7 bases line up with TRBD1. Germline V CDR1 and CDR2: SGHTA, FQGNSA. The ends lost 5 bases at V and 0 bases at J; junction bases unmatched: 10. This CDR3 is built from 17 residues. In nucleotides, the CDR3 is TGTGCCAGCAGCCCGTTTCGGGACAGTTATAGCAATCAGCCCCAGCATTTT. Translation: CASSPFRDSYSNQPQHF.

This clonotype has at least ten counts. In nucleotides, the CDR3 is TGTGCCAGCAGTTTCCCCCGGGCAAGCTCCTACAATGAGCAGTTCTTC. It yields the protein CASSFPRASSYNEQFF. J is TRBJ2-1 and V is TRBV28; the D is unclear. The V end lost 3 bases, the J end lost 0 bases, and 12 bases lay between the germline ends. The length of the CDR3 is 16 residues. Germline values: CDR1 MDHEN, CDR2 SYDVKM.

The gene calls are TRBV27 and TRBJ2-3; 8 bases line up with TRBD2. V shed 3 bases and J 3 bases; nucleotides not matched to a gene: 5. Germline V gene data show CDR1 as MNHEY and CDR2 as SMNVEV (reference sequence). The CDR3 totals 15 residues. The CDR3 sequence is CASSFSGEGTDTQYF. The DNA of the CDR3 is TGTGCCAGCAGTTTTAGCGGGGAAGGGACAGATACGCAGTATTTT.

This chain joins TRBV5-6 and TRBJ1-2; no clear D. The CDR3 is made up of 13 amino acids. The V gene's germline CDR1 is SGHDT and CDR2 YYEEEE. The ends were cut back, 0 bases at V and 2 bases at J, with 5 bases in the middle. The CDR3 bases are TGTGCCAGCAGCTTGGAACTGAACTATGGCTACACCTTC. It encodes CASSLELNYGYTF.

There are many counts of this clonotype. CDR3 sequence (DNA): TGTGCCAGCAGCCTGACAGGAGACGACTACGAGCAGTACTTC. Translated: CASSLTGDDYEQYF. V usage is TRBV7-3 and J usage is TRBJ2-7; a possible D gene is TRBD1 (6 bases). Looked up from germline, CDR1 is SGHTA and CDR2 is FQGTGA. The CDR3 sequence is 14 residues long. V lost 5 bases and J lost 3, with 14 bases in between.

Ten or more counts support this clonotype. V is TRBV7-3 and J is TRBJ1-5; D is possibly TRBD1 (6 bases). Trimming stripped 8 bases from V and 4 bases from J, with 15 bases between. Germline CDR1 reads SGHTA; CDR2 reads FQGTGA. This CDR3 is built from 14 residues. The CDR3 loop reads CASSLGGQNQPQHF. DNA of the CDR3: TGTGCCAGCTCTCTGGGGGGGCAGAATCAGCCCCAGCATTTT.

In its sample, this clonotype was seen many times. The V call is TRBV27, the J call TRBJ2-5, with D tentatively TRBD2 (7 bases). V lost 6 bases and J 4 bases, leaving 12 bases between the germline ends. The germline V gene has CDR1 MNHEY and CDR2 SMNVEV (reference sequence). The CDR3 totals 13 residues. This CDR3 reads CASSLGGGETQYF. In nucleotides, the CDR3 is TGTGCCAGCAGCTTAGGGGGGGGAGAGACCCAGTACTTC.

The sample holds a few counts of this clonotype. The chain employs TRBV30 and TRBJ1-5; TRBD1 matches at 7 bases. Germline V gene data show CDR1 as GTSNPN and CDR2 as SVGIG (reference sequence). The CDR3 is 14 amino acids. V trimming: 3 bases; J trimming: 4 bases; junction bases outside the gene matches: 6. CDR3 coding DNA: TGTGCCTGGAGCACTTACAGGGGAAATCAGCCCCAGCATTTT. Amino acids: CAWSTYRGNQPQHF.

This clonotype was detected ten times or more. This chain connects TRBV7-9 to TRBJ1-4; weak D call: TRBD1 (6 bases). CDR1 is SEHNR and CDR2 is FQNEAQ in the germline V gene (reference sequence). The CDR3 has 14 amino acids. Trimming took off 5 bases at V and 8 bases at J, with 15 bases between the two ends. The CDR3 reads CASSKTQGREKLFF. CDR3 bases: TGTGCCAGCAGCAAGACACAGGGAAGGGAAAAACTGTTTTTT.

This clonotype was picked up a small number of times. The chain uses TRBV10-3 and TRBJ2-7; maybe TRBD2 (5 bases). V was shortened by 3 bases and J by 2 bases, with 5 bases between the two germline ends. Germline V gene lookup returns CDR1 ENHRY and CDR2 SYGVKD. The CDR3 spans 12 residues. CDR3 region: CAISDGAYEQYF. In DNA, the CDR3 is TGTGCCATCAGTGACGGGGCCTACGAGCAGTACTTC.

The table lists this clonotype with many counts. The chain couples TRBV7-9 to TRBJ2-3; TRBD2 agrees at 7 bases. Germline values: CDR1 SEHNR, CDR2 FQNEAQ (reference sequence). V was clipped by 4 bases and J by 9 bases; unmatched bases: 16. The CDR3 runs 16 residues. The CDR3 coding sequence is TGTGCCAGCAGCTCTAGATCGGGAGGACCAAAATCCACGCAGTATTTT. The encoded protein is CASSSRSGGPKSTQYF.

This chain connects TRBV24-1 to TRBJ2-1, with 11 nucleotides matching TRBD2. The V segment lost 3 bases and the J segment 7 bases; nucleotides outside the gene matches: 10. The germline CDR1 and CDR2 sequences are KGHDR and SFDVKD. The CDR3 runs to 17 residues. The DNA of the CDR3 is TGTGCCACCAGTGATCCACTTAGCGGGAGGGCCAAGAATGAGCAGTTCTTC. Translating gives CATSDPLSGRAKNEQFF.